These 2 T cell receptor beta chains share one sample of origin, sequenced in a study of T cell changes during pregnancy in multiple sclerosis. Generated by immunoSEQ multiplex PCR, the TCRdb table keeps only in-frame clones and is missing some. The top ten hold 1% to 1.5% of the sample, which has fewer than 55,000 clones, around 94% seen once. The source material was peripheral blood. The receptors were gathered from a female donor with multiple sclerosis, enrolled in a pregnancy study.

This chain uses TRBV28 with TRBJ2-7; TRBD2 aligns across 11 bases. Trimming at V came to 5 bases and at J to 5 bases, leaving 5 bases not matched to a gene. The CDR3 consists of 14 residues. Germline values: CDR1 MDHEN, CDR2 SYDVKM. Written as DNA, the CDR3 is TGTGCCAGCAGTCCTAGCGGGAGGCTAGACGAGCAGTACTTC. The encoded protein is CASSPSGRLDEQYF.

The chain joins TRBV5-1 to TRBJ2-7; 8 bases map to TRBD1. The CDR3 totals 16 residues. Trimming took 3 bases from V and 5 from J; bases not matched to a gene: 13. Germline CDR1 SGHRS, CDR2 YFSETQ. CDR3 protein: CASSSGQGWNYDEQYF. The CDR3 nucleotides read TGCGCCAGCAGCTCTGGACAGGGCTGGAACTACGACGAGCAGTACTTC.